This T cell receptor beta chain was identified in a study of shared clonotypes between healthy human individuals. Whole-study findings and limits: Limitation of the genetic and exposure-history diversity represented came from the few donors.

The CDR3 sequence is 11 residues long. V lost 7 bases to trimming and J lost 2 bases, with 5 bases between them. Germline assignment: CDR1 MDHEN and CDR2 SYDVKM. Data came from immunoSEQ multiplex PCR; TCRdb stores just in-frame clones and leaves some out. This sample has 2 million to 2.5 million clones, with nearly 97% found just once. A word on this clone: What it binds is not known.

Material for sequencing was naive CD4+ T cells sorted from blood. Subset reported: CD45RA+ positively selected. The J gene is TRBJ1-1, the V gene TRBV28; D is unresolved. The receptor was isolated from a man aged 18 to 29 in good health. CDR3 in DNA: TGTGCCAGCAAAATAAACACTGAAGCTTTCTTT. As protein: CASKINTEAFF.